Following are 21 T cell receptor beta chains from one sample sequenced in a study of blood T cells in healthy people across ages (dated by TCRdb to the mid-2010s). The library was produced with 5' RACE. Sequenced on an Illumina HiSeq 2500. A second PCR of about 7 to 12 cycles was run with a J-beta primer mix and a sample-barcoded 5' primer. In-frame beta chains were kept once TCRdb had trimmed the public reads at Q25 with fastp and called clones with MiXCR. All rows with the same CDR3 protein become a single entry with the most common DNA and genes. Within this sample are about 570,000 distinct CDR3 sequences, with about 26% of them counted one time only. Less than 20% of the sample comes from the top ten. The sequenced material came from blood. The receptors here all came from a woman aged 65 to 85 in good health.

V gene TRBV7-2 combines with J gene TRBJ2-1, with D perhaps matching TRBD2 (6 bases). Germline CDR1 SGHTA, CDR2 FQGNSA. Trimming cost V 4 bases and J 2 bases, with 18 bases left between them. This CDR3 is built from 17 residues. CDR3 in DNA: TGTGCCAGCAGCTACCGGAGAAGCGGGTCGCCCTACAATGAGCAGTTCTTC. Encoded protein: CASSYRRSGSPYNEQFF.

The V gene is TRBV5-6, the J gene TRBJ2-1; 10 bases agree with TRBD2. V shed 2 bases and J 5 bases; nucleotides not matched to a gene: 10. This CDR3 contains 17 residues. Per germline, CDR1 SGHDT and CDR2 YYEEEE. The CDR3 bases are TGTGCCAGCAGCTTAGGCCTTACTAGCGGGACTAACAATGAGCAGTTCTTC. Amino acids: CASSLGLTSGTNNEQFF.

This clonotype was seen ten or more times. The rearrangement uses TRBV11-2 and TRBJ2-5; D unresolved. The V gene's germline CDR1 is SGHAT and CDR2 FQNNGV. The CDR3 sequence is 13 residues long. Trimming took off 2 bases at V and 1 base at J, with 5 bases between the two ends. CDR3 sequence reads: CASSLSAQETQYF. CDR3 sequence (DNA): TGTGCCAGCAGCTTAAGCGCCCAAGAGACCCAGTACTTC.

The chain links TRBV20-1 to TRBJ1-6, with 7 bases identical to TRBD1. J lost 8 bases, V lost 4 bases, and 5 bases had no gene match. CDR1 DFQATT and CDR2 SNEGSKA come from the germline V gene (reference sequence). The CDR3 totals 13 residues. The CDR3 region is CSATDRNDSPLHF. CDR3 DNA: TGCAGTGCTACGGACAGGAATGATTCACCCCTCCACTTT.

A single count supports this clonotype. The V call is TRBV11-3, the J call TRBJ2-2; D might be TRBD2 (6 bases). Germline CDR1 reads SGHNT; CDR2 reads YENEEA. The CDR3 length is 14 residues. The V end was cut by 2 bases, the J end by 6 bases, with 10 bases between. This CDR3 is CASSLPGGSGELFF. The CDR3 nucleotides are TGTGCCAGCAGCTTACCCGGGGGATCCGGGGAGCTGTTTTTT.

This chain joins TRBV20-1 and TRBJ2-1; perhaps TRBD2 as D (5 bases). The CDR3 contains 14 residues. Deletions cut 2 bases from V and 8 bases from J, with 16 bases between. Germline CDR1 and CDR2: DFQATT and SNEGSKA (reference sequence). The CDR3 protein is CSARNQSGGDEQFF. CDR3 nucleotide sequence: TGCAGTGCTAGAAATCAGAGCGGTGGGGATGAGCAGTTCTTC.

The CDR3 DNA reads TGTGCCAGCAGCTTAGTGGCTAGCGGGCGCTCAGATACGCAGTATTTT. It codes for CASSLVASGRSDTQYF. The J gene is TRBJ2-3, the V gene TRBV7-2; 8 positions match TRBD2. V was pared by 1 base and J by 4 bases, with 7 bases of the junction left unmatched. Per germline, CDR1 SGHTA and CDR2 FQGNSA. The CDR3 has 16 residues.

The chain couples TRBV29-1 to TRBJ2-5, with 8 positions matching TRBD1. The CDR3 spans 14 residues. Losses at the gene ends were 5 bases for V and 4 bases for J; bases not matched to a gene: 9. The V gene's germline CDR1 is SQVTM and CDR2 ANQGSEA. The CDR3 DNA follows: TGCAGCGTTCCGGACAGGGTCGGGGGAGAGACCCAGTACTTC. Its translation is CSVPDRVGGETQYF. The full variable domain, completed using reference TRBV29-1 and TRBJ2-5, is SAVISQKPSRDICQRGTSLTIQCQVDSQVTMMFWYRQQPGQSLTLIATANQGSEATYESGFVIDKFPISRPNLTFSTLTVSNMSPEDSSIYLCSVPDRVGGETQYFGPGTRLLVL.

The V and J genes are TRBV9 and TRBJ1-2; D is unresolved. CDR3 length: 15 amino acids. Per the germline V gene, CDR1 is SGDLS and CDR2 is YYNGEE. Deletions cut 0 bases from V and 0 bases from J, with 9 bases between. CDR3 loop: CASSVDNSPNYGYTF. DNA of the CDR3: TGTGCCAGCAGCGTAGATAACAGCCCTAACTATGGCTACACCTTC. Supplemented by reference TRBV9 and TRBJ1-2, the full variable domain reads DSGVTQTPKHLITATGQRVTLRCSPRSGDLSVYWYQQSLDQGLQFLIQYYNGEERAKGNILERFSAQQFPDLHSELNLSSLELGDSALYFCASSVDNSPNYGYTFGSGTRLTVV.

As concerns this clonotype: Relative to the germline gene, one junction end is altered; a read error may explain this. This sequence joins TRBV6-1 and TRBJ2-1; 8 bases map to TRBD2. The CDR3 sequence is 14 residues long. Germline V gene sequence: CDR1 MNHNS, CDR2 SASEGT. The chain's CDR3 is CASSLTSGDETRYF. CDR3 nucleotide sequence: TGTGCCAGCAGCTTAACTAGCGGTGACGAGACCCGGTACTTC.

This clonotype came up once. The genes are TRBV20-1 and TRBJ2-5, with TRBD2 identical over 9 bases. The DNA end lines up better with TRBJ2-7; the J call may be wrong. The CDR3 loop spans 12 amino acids. From germline, CDR1 is DFQATT and CDR2 SNEGSKA (reference sequence). The chain's CDR3 is CSAVAGDYEQYF. The CDR3 DNA follows: TGCAGTGCTGTAGCGGGGGACTACGAGCAGTACTTC.

In this sample, this clonotype turned up a few times. V usage is TRBV7-9 and J usage is TRBJ2-5, with D perhaps matching TRBD2 (7 bases). The J call may not be correct, given that the DNA end is closer to TRBJ2-1. From germline, CDR1 is SEHNR and CDR2 FQNEAQ (reference sequence). The CDR3 loop spans 14 amino acids. The CDR3 DNA is TGTGCCAGCACCCAGGGGAGGGAGGTGGATGAGCAGTTCTTC. It translates to CASTQGREVDEQFF.

This clonotype was recorded many times. The chain employs TRBV5-1 and TRBJ2-1; a possible D gene is TRBD2 (6 bases). The V end was cut by 2 bases, the J end by 4 bases, with 13 bases between. The CDR3 has 15 amino acids. Germline V CDR1 and CDR2: SGHRS, YFSETQ. The CDR3 reads CASSFTGVGYNEQFF. The DNA of the CDR3 is TGCGCCAGCAGCTTTACGGGGGTTGGGTACAATGAGCAGTTCTTC.

The chain links TRBV7-9 to TRBJ1-2; D is ambiguous. The germline V gene encodes CDR1 SEHNR and CDR2 FQNEAQ (reference sequence). V lost 5 bases and J 8 bases, leaving 6 bases between the germline ends. There are 10 residues in the CDR3. CDR3 nucleotide sequence: TGTGCCAGCAGCCAGGCGGGCTACACCTTC. This gives the protein CASSQAGYTF.

In DNA, the CDR3 is TGTGCCAGCGGTCCCTGGGACATGAACACTGAAGCTTTCTTT. It translates to CASGPWDMNTEAFF. The gene calls are TRBV6-6 and TRBJ1-1, with D possibly matching TRBD1 (6 bases). V shed 8 bases and J shed 0 bases, with 13 bases lying between them. From germline, CDR1 is MNHNY and CDR2 SVGAGI (reference sequence). CDR3 length: 14 residues.

The chain uses TRBV3-1 and TRBJ2-5, with no clear D. The CDR3 spans 18 residues. The V end lost 4 bases, the J end lost 0 bases, and 21 bases lay between the germline ends. Germline V gene sequence: CDR1 LGHDT, CDR2 YNNKEL (reference sequence). DNA for the CDR3: TGTGCCAGCAGCCCCTACGGACGGACCCTACAGTACCAAGAGACCCAGTACTTC. Translated, it gives CASSPYGRTLQYQETQYF.

The chain uses TRBV6-2 or TRBV6-3 and TRBJ1-5, with no clear D. The CDR3 runs 12 residues. The V end lost 7 bases, the J end lost 6 bases, and 10 bases lay between the germline ends. CDR1 is MNHEY and CDR2 is SVGEGT in the germline V gene. As DNA, the CDR3 is TGTGCCAGCAAAAAGGTCACTCAGCCCCAGCATTTT. Its translation is CASKKVTQPQHF.

This rearrangement joins TRBV29-1 to TRBJ2-7; D may match TRBD1 or TRBD2 (5 bases each). The germline V gene has CDR1 SQVTM and CDR2 ANQGSEA. The V and J ends lost 6 bases and 2 bases respectively, with 11 bases between them. This CDR3 has 12 amino acids. CDR3 region: CSVGDGAYEQYF. The DNA of the CDR3 is TGCAGCGTGGGGGACGGAGCCTACGAGCAGTACTTC.

The CDR3 region is CASSEGITQHF. For the CDR3, the DNA is TGTGCCAGTAGTGAGGGGATAACCCAGCATTTT. The rearrangement joins TRBV19 to TRBJ1-5; tentative D call: TRBD1 (5 bases). The CDR3 contains 11 residues. Germline CDR1 and CDR2: LNHDA and SQIVND (reference sequence). Between the trimmed V and J ends, which lost 5 bases and 11 bases, there was a span of 10 bases.

This clonotype was recorded a few times. The J gene is TRBJ1-2, the V gene TRBV6-5, with D uncertain. CDR1 and CDR2 from the germline V gene are MNHEY and SVGAGI. With 0 bases removed from V and 3 bases from J, the gap between germline ends came to 14 bases. The CDR3 is 16 amino acids. CDR3 protein: CASSYSYSGKDYGYTF. As DNA, the CDR3 is TGTGCCAGCAGTTACTCGTACTCGGGCAAGGACTATGGCTACACCTTC.

The rearrangement uses TRBV20-1 and TRBJ2-5, with 7 bases that match TRBD1. Looked up from germline, CDR1 is DFQATT and CDR2 is SNEGSKA (reference sequence). This CDR3 is 14 amino acids long. V was clipped by 3 bases and J by 2 bases; unmatched bases: 6. CDR3 sequence (DNA): TGCAGTGCTAGTCGGGGACAGAGTCAAGAGACCCAGTACTTC. Translating gives CSASRGQSQETQYF.